Each of the 25 T cell receptor beta chains below was sequenced from the same sample in a study of OX40 agonist ivuxolimab in advanced cancers. TCRdb's copy holds only in-frame clones and misses some; the assay was immunoSEQ multiplex PCR. This sample yields 45,000 to 60,000 clones, of which around nine tenths are seen a single time; 7.8% belongs to the top ten. The source material was CD4+ or CD8+ T cells sorted from blood, sampled in a trial of the OX40 agonist ivuxolimab. Source of these receptors: an adult with an advanced solid tumor such as melanoma, head and neck, liver or kidney cancer.

The chain carries TRBV2 and TRBJ1-2; unclear D gene. CDR1 and CDR2 (germline): SNHLY, FYNNEI. The CDR3 loop spans 13 amino acids. Trimming took 4 bases from V and 4 from J, leaving 10 bases between them. The CDR3 sequence is CASSVGGIYGYTF. The CDR3 DNA is TGTGCCAGCAGTGTGGGCGGGATCTATGGCTACACCTTC.

The chain recombines TRBV11-2 with TRBJ2-3; tentative D call: TRBD1 (5 bases). This CDR3 comprises 15 residues. Trimming shortened V by 4 bases and J by 3 bases, and 14 bases separated the two germline ends. CDR1 SGHAT and CDR2 FQNNGV come from the germline V gene. The CDR3 sequence: CASSSLWKGTDTQYF. As DNA, the CDR3 is TGTGCCAGCAGCTCCCTCTGGAAGGGGACAGATACGCAGTATTTT.

The V gene is TRBV5-6, the J gene TRBJ2-5, with D unresolved. V lost 2 bases, J lost 5 bases, and 10 bases lay in between. The CDR3 loop spans 13 amino acids. Germline CDR1 reads SGHDT; CDR2 reads YYEEEE. CDR3 in DNA: TGTGCCAGCAGCTTCGGACGACGGGAGACCCAGTACTTC. Amino acid sequence: CASSFGRRETQYF.

The chain has TRBV4-2 and TRBJ1-1, with no clear D. Germline V gene data show CDR1 as LGHNA and CDR2 as YNFKEQ. This CDR3 is 13 amino acids long. V lost 8 bases and J 0 bases, leaving 10 bases between the germline ends. The CDR3, as DNA: TGTGCCAGCTCCCCGGCACTGAACACTGAAGCTTTCTTT. Its protein product is CASSPALNTEAFF.

This CDR3 is CASSFTATNEKLFF. In DNA, the CDR3 is TGTGCCAGCAGCTTTACCGCAACTAATGAAAAACTGTTTTTT. V usage is TRBV7-9 and J usage is TRBJ1-4, with D unresolved. There are 14 residues in the CDR3. Germline V lookup: CDR1 SEHNR, CDR2 FQNEAQ (reference sequence). Trimming took 3 bases from V and 0 from J, leaving 5 bases between them.

The chain carries TRBV4-1 and TRBJ2-7; TRBD1 agrees at 9 bases. In germline, CDR1 is MGHRA, CDR2 YSYEKL. Trimming cost V 0 bases and J 5 bases; bases outside gene matches: 11. CDR3 length: 17 residues. This CDR3 reads CASSQDWGGQGRNEQYF. The CDR3 nucleotides are TGCGCCAGCAGCCAAGATTGGGGCGGACAGGGGAGGAACGAGCAGTACTTC.

The chain links TRBV6-5 to TRBJ2-3, with D maybe TRBD2 (5 bases). The germline V gene has CDR1 MNHEY and CDR2 SVGAGI. V gave up 10 bases and J gave up 1 base, with 12 bases separating them. There are 13 residues in the CDR3. The CDR3 here is CAIRLTGTDTQYF. CDR3 DNA sequence: TGTGCCATCCGACTAACTGGCACAGATACGCAGTATTTT.

The chain employs TRBV27 and TRBJ1-5; 9 bases match TRBD1. From germline, CDR1 is MNHEY and CDR2 SMNVEV (reference sequence). J was trimmed by 6 bases and V by 5 bases; bases with no gene match: 5. The CDR3 runs 14 residues. CDR3 in amino acids: CASSLQGAGQPQHF. The CDR3 nucleotides read TGTGCCAGCAGTCTACAGGGGGCGGGTCAGCCCCAGCATTTT.

The chain employs TRBV6-5 and TRBJ2-3; 10 nucleotides agree with TRBD2. Germline trimming cut 2 bases from V and 3 bases from J; bases unmatched to any gene: 2. The germline gives CDR1 MNHEY, CDR2 SVGAGI. The CDR3 is 15 residues long. The CDR3 DNA is TGTGCCAGCAGTTACGTGGGACTAGCGACAGATACGCAGTATTTT. Its protein is CASSYVGLATDTQYF.

This clone was seen more than once but under ten times. The CDR3 loop is CASSIQGAHYGYTF. The CDR3 region has the DNA TGTGCCAGTAGTATACAGGGGGCCCACTATGGCTACACCTTC. The chain joins TRBV19 to TRBJ1-2; 8 bases match TRBD1. The V segment lost 2 bases and the J segment 3 bases; nucleotides outside the gene matches: 2. Germline values: CDR1 LNHDA, CDR2 SQIVND (reference sequence). The CDR3 contains 14 residues.

The J gene is TRBJ2-1, the V gene TRBV27; TRBD2 agrees at 11 bases. J was trimmed by 0 bases and V by 7 bases; bases with no gene match: 14. The CDR3 runs 19 residues. Germline CDR1 and CDR2: MNHEY and SMNVEV (reference sequence). CDR3 sequence reads: CASNPSGRSVRGSYNEQFF. For the CDR3, the DNA is TGTGCCAGCAACCCTAGCGGGAGGTCTGTTCGCGGCTCCTACAATGAGCAGTTCTTC.

This sequence joins TRBV7-6 and TRBJ2-7; the match to TRBD2 covers 8 bases. The germline V gene has CDR1 SGHVS and CDR2 FNYEAQ. CDR3 length: 15 residues. Unmatched junction bases numbered 6, after V lost 2 bases and J lost 3 bases. Written as DNA, the CDR3 is TGTGCCAGCAGCTTACCAGCGGGAGCCGGCTACGAGCAGTACTTC. The encoded protein is CASSLPAGAGYEQYF.

This rearrangement joins TRBV30 to TRBJ1-1, with 8 bases fitting TRBD1. CDR1 GTSNPN and CDR2 SVGIG come from the germline V gene (reference sequence). CDR3 length: 14 amino acids. V shed 1 base and J 1 base; nucleotides not matched to a gene: 2. The chain's CDR3 is CAWSGTGKNTEAFF. The CDR3 nucleotides read TGTGCCTGGAGTGGGACAGGGAAGAACACTGAAGCTTTCTTT.

The genes are TRBV5-1 and TRBJ2-7; D ambiguous. Per germline, CDR1 SGHRS and CDR2 YFSETQ. V was clipped by 0 bases and J by 7 bases, with 23 bases between them. CDR3 length: 17 residues. The CDR3 loop is CASSLAIKLRAQEEQYF. The CDR3 bases are TGCGCCAGCAGCTTGGCAATCAAATTACGGGCCCAGGAAGAGCAGTACTTC. The entire variable domain, with the rest obtained from reference TRBV5-1 and TRBJ2-7, is as follows: KAGVTQTPRYLIKTRGQQVTLSCSPISGHRSVSWYQQTPGQGLQFLFEYFSETQRNKGNFPGRFSGRQFSNSRSEMNVSTLELGDSALYLCASSLAIKLRAQEEQYFGPGTRLTVT.

The chain couples TRBV7-3 to TRBJ2-2, with D perhaps given as TRBD1 or TRBD2 (5 bases each). Germline V gene data show CDR1 as SGHTA and CDR2 as FQGTGA. The V and J ends lost 5 bases and 5 bases respectively, with 9 bases between them. This CDR3 contains 13 residues. Here the CDR3 reads CASSTGPTGELFF. CDR3 sequence (DNA): TGTGCCAGCAGCACGGGACCTACCGGGGAGCTGTTTTTT.

This clone came up once. The chain links TRBV9 to TRBJ2-6; D is tentatively TRBD1 or TRBD2 (5 bases each). CDR3 length: 15 amino acids. V lost 2 bases and J lost 0, with 6 bases in between. Germline CDR1 and CDR2: SGDLS and YYNGEE. CDR3 sequence reads: CASSVRGSGANVLTF. The CDR3 DNA reads TGTGCCAGCAGCGTGAGGGGCTCTGGGGCCAACGTCCTGACTTTC.

This sequence joins TRBV4-2 and TRBJ2-7; D possibly corresponds to TRBD2 (7 bases). The CDR3 contains 15 residues. Germline V lookup: CDR1 LGHNA, CDR2 YNFKEQ. V dropped 4 bases and J dropped 6 bases, with 19 bases sitting between them. Here the CDR3 reads CASSPRGGASREQYF. In nucleotides, the CDR3 is TGTGCCAGCAGCCCCCGCGGGGGCGCAAGTCGCGAGCAGTACTTC.

The V call is TRBV28, the J call TRBJ1-5; D may be TRBD1 (6 bases). This CDR3 has 17 amino acids. V lost 7 bases to trimming and J lost 7 bases, with 26 bases between them. The germline CDR1 and CDR2 sequences are MDHEN and SYDVKM. In DNA, the CDR3 is TGTGCCAGCACTGGGGTTACTATTGGGACAACTTCCCAGCCCCAGCATTTT. Encoded protein: CASTGVTIGTTSQPQHF.

This sequence joins TRBV30 and TRBJ1-5; possibly TRBD1 for D (5 bases). V gave up 3 bases and J gave up 11 bases, with 20 bases separating them. Germline CDR1 GTSNPN, CDR2 SVGIG (reference sequence). This CDR3 has 14 residues. The CDR3 sequence: CAWRGGRRRIAQHF. CDR3 DNA: TGTGCCTGGAGGGGGGGACGGCGGAGGATAGCCCAGCATTTT.

The chain combines TRBV5-1 with TRBJ2-7, with 10 bases aligning to TRBD2. This CDR3 contains 15 residues. CDR1 and CDR2 from the germline V gene are SGHRS and YFSETQ. V shed 4 bases, J shed 5 bases, and the junction held 9 bases outside the gene matches. CDR3 sequence: CASSLRAGGHDEQYF. CDR3 bases: TGCGCCAGCAGCCTAAGAGCGGGAGGGCACGACGAGCAGTACTTC. Together with reference TRBV5-1 and TRBJ2-7, the CDR3 gives the full variable domain: KAGVTQTPRYLIKTRGQQVTLSCSPISGHRSVSWYQQTPGQGLQFLFEYFSETQRNKGNFPGRFSGRQFSNSRSEMNVSTLELGDSALYLCASSLRAGGHDEQYFGPGTRLTVT.

The rearrangement uses TRBV6-5 and TRBJ1-4, with 7 bases matching TRBD1. This CDR3 is 15 amino acids long. J was trimmed by 5 bases and V by 0 bases; bases with no gene match: 3. CDR1 and CDR2 (germline): MNHEY, SVGAGI. Here the CDR3 reads CASSYSAGGNEKLFF. CDR3 DNA: TGTGCCAGCAGTTACTCGGCAGGGGGAAATGAAAAACTGTTTTTT.

This clone was counted once. The V call is TRBV5-1, the J call TRBJ2-1; 7 bases are shared with TRBD2. V dropped 4 bases and J dropped 0; count of bases not matched to a gene: 4. Germline loops: CDR1 SGHRS, CDR2 YFSETQ. The CDR3 totals 15 residues. In nucleotides, the CDR3 is TGCGCCAGCAGCGGAGGCGGGAGCTCCTACAATGAGCAGTTCTTC. Amino acid sequence: CASSGGGSSYNEQFF. Together with reference TRBV5-1 and TRBJ2-1, the CDR3 gives the full variable domain: KAGVTQTPRYLIKTRGQQVTLSCSPISGHRSVSWYQQTPGQGLQFLFEYFSETQRNKGNFPGRFSGRQFSNSRSEMNVSTLELGDSALYLCASSGGGSSYNEQFFGPGTRLTVL.

The V call is TRBV11-2, the J call TRBJ2-7, with TRBD2 matching over 13 bases. The CDR3 loop spans 17 amino acids. Germline CDR1 SGHAT, CDR2 FQNNGV. After removal of 6 bases from V and 2 bases from J, the junction contained 10 bases not matched to a gene. CDR3 sequence (DNA): TGTGCCAGCAGTTCCGGGACTAGCGGGAACAGAGCCTACGAGCAGTACTTC. As protein: CASSSGTSGNRAYEQYF.

The rearrangement links TRBV28 to TRBJ2-3; D gene unclear. In germline, CDR1 is MDHEN, CDR2 SYDVKM. There are 13 residues in the CDR3. Trimming took 6 bases from V and 0 from J, leaving 7 bases between them. In DNA form, the CDR3 reads TGTGCCAGCAGCGTCGGGAGCACAGATACGCAGTATTTT. Protein product: CASSVGSTDTQYF.

This chain uses TRBV11-3 with TRBJ2-2; D remains unclear. Between the trimmed V and J ends, which lost 4 bases and 3 bases, there was a span of 6 bases. Germline V gene lookup returns CDR1 SGHNT and CDR2 YENEEA. The CDR3 has 13 residues. The CDR3 loop reads CASSYLDTGELFF. In DNA, the CDR3 is TGTGCCAGCAGCTACCTAGACACCGGGGAGCTGTTTTTT. The full variable domain, completed using reference TRBV11-3 and TRBJ2-2, is EAGVVQSPRYKIIEKKQPVAFWCNPISGHNTLYWYLQNLGQGPELLIRYENEEAVDDSQLPKDRFSAERLKGVDSTLKIQPAELGDSAVYLCASSYLDTGELFFGEGSRLTVL.